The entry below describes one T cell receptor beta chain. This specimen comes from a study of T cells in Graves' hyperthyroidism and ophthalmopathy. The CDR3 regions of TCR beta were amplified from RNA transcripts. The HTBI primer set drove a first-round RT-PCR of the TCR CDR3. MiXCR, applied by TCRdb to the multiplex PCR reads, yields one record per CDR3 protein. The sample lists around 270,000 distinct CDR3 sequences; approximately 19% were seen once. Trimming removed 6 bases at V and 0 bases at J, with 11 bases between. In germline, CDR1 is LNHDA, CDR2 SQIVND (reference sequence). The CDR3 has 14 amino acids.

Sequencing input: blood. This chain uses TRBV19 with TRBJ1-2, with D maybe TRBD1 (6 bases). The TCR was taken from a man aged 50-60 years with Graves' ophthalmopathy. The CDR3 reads CASSLDRPNYGYTF. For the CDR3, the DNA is TGTGCCAGTAGCCTCGACAGGCCTAACTATGGCTACACCTTC.